Following are 23 T cell receptor beta chains from one sample sequenced in a study of OX40 agonist ivuxolimab in advanced cancers. This table comes from immunoSEQ multiplex PCR, and its TCRdb copy is limited to in-frame clones, with some not included. The sample lists 8,000 to 11,000 clones; 75% to 85% were seen once. Specimen: CD4+ or CD8+ T cells sorted from blood, collected in a trial of the OX40 agonist ivuxolimab. Receptors originate from an adult with an advanced solid tumor such as melanoma, head and neck, liver or kidney cancer.

The chain has TRBV6-6 and TRBJ1-5, with D tentatively TRBD1 (5 bases). The V gene's germline CDR1 is MNHNY and CDR2 SVGAGI (reference sequence). The ends were cut back, 7 bases at V and 4 bases at J, with 20 bases in the middle. CDR3 length equals 16 residues. For the CDR3, the DNA is TGTGCCAGCATCAATACCCCATGGGGCGCGAATCAGCCCCAGCATTTT. Translated: CASINTPWGANQPQHF.

V gene TRBV6-1 combines with J gene TRBJ1-2; 8 bases map to TRBD1. The CDR3 runs 15 residues. Trimming took 3 bases from V and 4 from J; bases not matched to a gene: 7. Germline CDR1 is MNHNS and CDR2 is SASEGT. As DNA, the CDR3 is TGTGCCAGCAGTGAGGAGACAGGGGCGGTCTATGGCTACACCTTC. It specifies CASSEETGAVYGYTF.

This clone is judged medium-sized. This rearrangement joins TRBV28 to TRBJ2-7; no reliable D call. Per germline, CDR1 MDHEN and CDR2 SYDVKM. This CDR3 comprises 14 residues. V lost 3 bases to trimming and J lost 2 bases, with 11 bases between them. CDR3 loop: CASSLIGLTYEQYF. CDR3 coding DNA: TGTGCCAGCAGTTTGATAGGGTTGACCTACGAGCAGTACTTC.

The chain combines TRBV6-5 with TRBJ1-1; unclear D gene. The CDR3 extends over 13 amino acids. V lost 1 base, J lost 4 bases, and 7 bases lay in between. The germline gives CDR1 MNHEY, CDR2 SVGAGI. CDR3: CASSYFLSTEAFF. Here the CDR3 DNA reads TGTGCCAGCAGTTACTTCTTGAGCACTGAAGCTTTCTTT.

The V gene is TRBV2, the J gene TRBJ1-2; D not certain. Trimming left V 3 bases short and J 0 bases short, with 8 bases between. Germline V gene lookup returns CDR1 SNHLY and CDR2 FYNNEI. The CDR3 spans 14 residues. The CDR3 reads CASSDLGTNYGYTF. The CDR3 nucleotides are TGTGCCAGCAGTGATCTAGGAACTAACTATGGCTACACCTTC.

This clone was seen a single time. The chain uses TRBV19 and TRBJ2-1; D possibly uses TRBD1 or TRBD2 (6 bases each). CDR3 size: 18 residues. Germline CDR1 and CDR2: LNHDA and SQIVND (reference sequence). V gave up 3 bases and J gave up 9 bases, with 27 bases separating them. This chain's CDR3 is CASSMAPPLQGAGGEQFF. The DNA of the CDR3 is TGTGCCAGTAGTATGGCCCCCCCTTTACAGGGAGCGGGTGGTGAGCAGTTCTTC.

This clone appeared a single time. This sequence joins TRBV7-9 and TRBJ1-4; TRBD1 is a possible D gene (6 bases). This CDR3 spans 15 amino acids. V lost 4 bases and J lost 3, with 12 bases in between. Germline loops: CDR1 SEHNR, CDR2 FQNEAQ (reference sequence). CDR3 nucleotide sequence: TGTGCCAGCAGCTCAGAGGGGGAAGCTAATGAAAAACTGTTTTTT. It translates to CASSSEGEANEKLFF.

The CDR3 sequence: CASSINPVRGYTEAFF. The CDR3, as DNA: TGTGCCAGCAGCATTAACCCGGTGAGGGGGTACACTGAAGCTTTCTTT. This rearrangement joins TRBV9 to TRBJ1-1; D may be TRBD1 (6 bases). The CDR3 sequence is 16 residues long. The germline CDR1 and CDR2 sequences are SGDLS and YYNGEE. V was cut by 4 bases and J by 3 bases, with 19 bases left in between.

In its sample, this clone ranks as medium-sized. This chain uses TRBV13 with TRBJ2-5, with D possibly matching TRBD2 (5 bases). The CDR3 runs to 16 residues. V was cut by 4 bases and J by 1 base, with 16 bases left in between. Germline values: CDR1 PRHDT, CDR2 FYEKMQ (reference sequence). The CDR3 sequence is CASSSQRIATQETQYF. CDR3 DNA: TGTGCCAGCAGCTCCCAGCGGATAGCGACCCAAGAGACCCAGTACTTC.

The chain has TRBV11-2 and TRBJ2-7; D assignment may be TRBD1 or TRBD2 (5 bases each). This CDR3 has 16 amino acids. The ends were cut back, 8 bases at V and 2 bases at J, with 22 bases in the middle. Germline-derived CDR1 and CDR2 are SGHAT and FQNNGV. CDR3 region: CASSPTGTRKAYEQYF. CDR3 nucleotide sequence: TGTGCCAGCTCCCCGACCGGGACGCGAAAGGCCTACGAGCAGTACTTC.

The chain is built from TRBV27 and TRBJ2-1, with D possibly matching TRBD2 (6 bases). Per the germline V gene, CDR1 is MNHEY and CDR2 is SMNVEV (reference sequence). V was pared by 8 bases and J by 4 bases, with 12 bases between. CDR3 size: 13 residues. As DNA, the CDR3 is TGTGCCAGCCATAGCGGCTTATACAATGAGCAGTTCTTC. This gives the protein CASHSGLYNEQFF.

This chain uses TRBV4-2 with TRBJ2-5, with 9 bases lining up with TRBD2. The CDR3 spans 16 residues. In germline, CDR1 is LGHNA, CDR2 YNFKEQ. The ends lost 1 base at V and 5 bases at J; junction bases unmatched: 8. For the CDR3, the DNA is TGTGCCAGCAGCCAAGGCGGTAGCGGGAGTGTGGAGACCCAGTACTTC. Amino acid sequence: CASSQGGSGSVETQYF.

V and J are TRBV6-1 and TRBJ1-4, with D possibly TRBD1 on 5 matching bases. CDR1 MNHNS and CDR2 SASEGT come from the germline V gene. The CDR3 contains 14 residues. V lost 7 bases, J lost 4 bases, and 13 bases lay in between. The CDR3 DNA reads TGTGCCAGCACCGACTGGGGGGATAATGAAAAACTGTTTTTT. This sequence encodes CASTDWGDNEKLFF.

The CDR3 DNA reads TGTGCCAGCAGATCAAGCTACAATGAGCAGTTCTTC. The encoded protein is CASRSSYNEQFF. The rearrangement links TRBV5-4 to TRBJ2-1; D gene uncertain. Germline V gives CDR1 SGHNT, CDR2 YYREEE (reference sequence). V lost 5 bases and J lost 3, with 6 bases in between. The CDR3 spans 12 residues.

The table lists this clone with a few counts. The chain couples TRBV15 to TRBJ2-7; D might be TRBD1 or TRBD2, each matching 6 bases. CDR1 is LNHNV, CDR2 YYDKDF, per germline (reference sequence). V was shortened by 4 bases and J by 4 bases, with 14 bases between the two germline ends. This CDR3 contains 14 residues. The CDR3: CATSMDRGLYEQYF. In DNA, the CDR3 is TGTGCCACCAGCATGGATCGGGGGCTGTACGAGCAGTACTTC.

The chain recombines TRBV10-3 with TRBJ2-3; 7 bases fit TRBD2. The V segment lost 2 bases and the J segment 1 base; nucleotides outside the gene matches: 6. The CDR3 has 16 amino acids. The germline V gene has CDR1 ENHRY and CDR2 SYGVKD. The CDR3 region has the DNA TGTGCCATCAGTGAGAAGTTAAGCGGGGGCACAGATACGCAGTATTTT. This translates into CAISEKLSGGTDTQYF.

V is TRBV2 and J is TRBJ2-1, with 12 bases aligning to TRBD1. V shed 7 bases, J shed 7 bases, and the junction held 11 bases outside the gene matches. CDR1 SNHLY and CDR2 FYNNEI come from the germline V gene. The CDR3 contains 16 residues. The CDR3 DNA reads as TGTGCCAGCACCAAAGGCGGGACAGGGGGCGGGAATGAGCAGTTCTTC. Residues: CASTKGGTGGGNEQFF.

In this sample, this clone is medium-sized (0.01 to 0.1%). The chain couples TRBV13 to TRBJ2-2; maybe TRBD2 (6 bases). The V end was cut by 8 bases, the J end by 3 bases, with 16 bases between. The CDR3 length is 15 residues. CDR1 and CDR2 from the germline V gene are PRHDT and FYEKMQ (reference sequence). The CDR3 region has the DNA TGTGCCAGCGTAAGCCGGGACTCCTACACCGGGGAGCTGTTTTTT. Protein: CASVSRDSYTGELFF.

In this sample, this clone turned up a few times. This rearrangement joins TRBV27 to TRBJ2-2; 9 positions match TRBD1. The CDR3 runs 16 residues. CDR1 and CDR2 (germline): MNHEY, SMNVEV (reference sequence). V lost 2 bases, J lost 4 bases, and 5 bases stayed unmatched. The CDR3 loop is CASSLRDRVGTGELFF. CDR3 sequence (DNA): TGTGCCAGCAGTTTAAGGGACAGGGTTGGCACCGGGGAGCTGTTTTTT.

This clone was found a few times. The chain combines TRBV6-5 with TRBJ2-2; 11 positions agree with TRBD2. The germline CDR1 and CDR2 sequences are MNHEY and SVGAGI. The CDR3 contains 16 residues. Trimming took 0 bases from V and 4 from J; bases not matched to a gene: 1. The CDR3 loop is CASSYSTSGSTGELFF. CDR3 in DNA: TGTGCCAGCAGTTACTCCACTAGCGGGAGCACCGGGGAGCTGTTTTTT.

The chain couples TRBV29-1 to TRBJ2-1; 8 bases fit TRBD2. Trimming removed 7 bases from V and 3 bases from J; junction bases left unmatched: 11. Per germline, CDR1 SQVTM and CDR2 ANQGSEA. CDR3 size: 15 residues. CDR3 nucleotide sequence: TGCAGCGCCCCCAATCCGGGACTAGTCTACAATGAGCAGTTCTTC. Encoded protein: CSAPNPGLVYNEQFF.

The CDR3: CASSLTYVNEQFF. The CDR3 coding sequence is TGTGCCAGCAGCTTAACCTACGTCAATGAGCAGTTCTTC. This chain uses TRBV11-2 with TRBJ2-1; D not resolved. Germline V CDR1 and CDR2: SGHAT, FQNNGV. V lost 2 bases, J lost 6 bases, and 8 bases lay in between. This CDR3 spans 13 amino acids.

In its sample, this clone is medium-sized. The chain joins TRBV7-9 to TRBJ2-7; 7 bases line up with TRBD1. Trimming removed 3 bases from V and 1 base from J; junction bases left unmatched: 3. Germline assignment: CDR1 SEHNR and CDR2 FQNEAQ (reference sequence). The CDR3 sequence is 14 residues long. CDR3 nucleotides: TGTGCCAGCAGCTTCACGGGACAGTCCTACGAGCAGTACTTC. This encodes CASSFTGQSYEQYF.